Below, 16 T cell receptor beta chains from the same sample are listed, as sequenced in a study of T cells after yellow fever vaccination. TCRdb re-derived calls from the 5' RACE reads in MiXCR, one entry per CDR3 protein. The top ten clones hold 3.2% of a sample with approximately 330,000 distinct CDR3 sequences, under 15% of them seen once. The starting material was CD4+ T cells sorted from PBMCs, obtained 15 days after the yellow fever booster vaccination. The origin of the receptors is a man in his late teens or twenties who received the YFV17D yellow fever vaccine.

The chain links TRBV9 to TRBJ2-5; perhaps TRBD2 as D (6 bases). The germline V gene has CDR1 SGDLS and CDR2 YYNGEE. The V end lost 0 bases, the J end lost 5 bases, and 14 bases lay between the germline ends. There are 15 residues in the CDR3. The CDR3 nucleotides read TGTGCCAGCAGCGTAGAGCCAGGGCGGGGTGAGACCCAGTACTTC. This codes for CASSVEPGRGETQYF.

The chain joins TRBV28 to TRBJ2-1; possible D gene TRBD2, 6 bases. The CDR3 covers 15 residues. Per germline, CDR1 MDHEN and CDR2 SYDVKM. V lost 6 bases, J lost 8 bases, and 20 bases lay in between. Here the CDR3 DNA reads TGTGCCAGCAGAACGGGACTTACCCAGGGATATGAGCAGTTCTTC. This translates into CASRTGLTQGYEQFF.

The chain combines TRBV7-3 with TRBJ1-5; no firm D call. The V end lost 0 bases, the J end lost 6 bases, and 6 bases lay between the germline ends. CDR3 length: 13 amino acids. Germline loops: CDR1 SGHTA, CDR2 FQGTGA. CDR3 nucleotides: TGTGCCAGCAGCTTAACGGGAAGTCAGCCCCAGCATTTT. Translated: CASSLTGSQPQHF.

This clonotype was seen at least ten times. The CDR3 protein is CASSLRGPDTQYF. CDR3 bases: TGTGCCAGCAGCCTGAGAGGGCCGGATACGCAGTATTTT. The chain combines TRBV28 with TRBJ2-3; D possibly corresponds to TRBD2 (5 bases). The germline gives CDR1 MDHEN, CDR2 SYDVKM. Trimming cost V 6 bases and J 6 bases, with 13 bases left between them. There are 13 residues in the CDR3.

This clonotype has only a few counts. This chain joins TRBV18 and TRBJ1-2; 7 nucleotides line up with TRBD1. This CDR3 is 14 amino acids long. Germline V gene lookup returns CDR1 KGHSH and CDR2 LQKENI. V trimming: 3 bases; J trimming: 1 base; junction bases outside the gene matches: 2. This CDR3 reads CASSPGTVNYGYTF. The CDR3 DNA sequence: TGTGCCAGCTCACCGGGGACAGTTAACTATGGCTACACCTTC.

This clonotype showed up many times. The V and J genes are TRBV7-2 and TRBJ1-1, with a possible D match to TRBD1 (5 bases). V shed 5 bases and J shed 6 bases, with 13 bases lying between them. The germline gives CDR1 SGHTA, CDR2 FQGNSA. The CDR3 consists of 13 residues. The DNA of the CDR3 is TGTGCCAGCAGCAAGTGGGGAGGGGCTGAAGCTTTCTTT. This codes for CASSKWGGAEAFF.

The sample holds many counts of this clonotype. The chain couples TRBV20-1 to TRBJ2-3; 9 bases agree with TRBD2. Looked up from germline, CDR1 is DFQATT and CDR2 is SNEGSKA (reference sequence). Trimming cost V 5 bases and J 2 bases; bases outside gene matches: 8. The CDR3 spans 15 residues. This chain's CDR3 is CSAPPSGAFTDTQYF. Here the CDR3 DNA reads TGCAGTGCTCCTCCTAGCGGGGCCTTCACAGATACGCAGTATTTT.

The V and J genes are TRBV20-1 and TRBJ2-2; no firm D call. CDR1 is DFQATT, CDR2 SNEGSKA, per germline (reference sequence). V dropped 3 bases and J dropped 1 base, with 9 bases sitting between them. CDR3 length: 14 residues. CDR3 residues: CSASPSENTGELFF. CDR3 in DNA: TGCAGTGCTAGTCCGTCCGAGAACACCGGGGAGCTGTTTTTT.

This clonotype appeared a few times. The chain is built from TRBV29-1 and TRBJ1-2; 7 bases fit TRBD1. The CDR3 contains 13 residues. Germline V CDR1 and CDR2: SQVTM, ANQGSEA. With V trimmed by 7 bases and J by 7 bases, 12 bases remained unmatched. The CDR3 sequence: CSAKDRAGSGYTF. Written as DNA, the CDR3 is TGCAGCGCTAAAGACAGGGCGGGCAGTGGCTACACCTTC. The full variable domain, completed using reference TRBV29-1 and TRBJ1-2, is SAVISQKPSRDICQRGTSLTIQCQVDSQVTMMFWYRQQPGQSLTLIATANQGSEATYESGFVIDKFPISRPNLTFSTLTVSNMSPEDSSIYLCSAKDRAGSGYTFGSGTRLTVV.

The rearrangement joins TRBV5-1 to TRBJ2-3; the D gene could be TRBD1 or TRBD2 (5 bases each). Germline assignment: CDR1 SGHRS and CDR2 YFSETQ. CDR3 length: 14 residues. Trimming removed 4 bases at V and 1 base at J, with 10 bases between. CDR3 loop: CASSRDQGTDTQYF. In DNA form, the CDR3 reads TGCGCCAGCAGCCGGGACCAGGGCACAGATACGCAGTATTTT.

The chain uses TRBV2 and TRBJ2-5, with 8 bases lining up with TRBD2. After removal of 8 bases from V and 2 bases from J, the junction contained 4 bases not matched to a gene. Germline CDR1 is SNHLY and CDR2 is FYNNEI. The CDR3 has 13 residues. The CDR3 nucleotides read TGTGCCAGCTGTCGGGGGGGGCAAGAGACCCAGTACTTC. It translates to CASCRGGQETQYF.

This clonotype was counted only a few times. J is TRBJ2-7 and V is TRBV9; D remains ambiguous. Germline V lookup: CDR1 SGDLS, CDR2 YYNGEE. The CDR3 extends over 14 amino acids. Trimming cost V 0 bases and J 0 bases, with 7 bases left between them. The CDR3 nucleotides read TGTGCCAGCAGCGTAGATGCCAACTCCTACGAGCAGTACTTC. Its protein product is CASSVDANSYEQYF.

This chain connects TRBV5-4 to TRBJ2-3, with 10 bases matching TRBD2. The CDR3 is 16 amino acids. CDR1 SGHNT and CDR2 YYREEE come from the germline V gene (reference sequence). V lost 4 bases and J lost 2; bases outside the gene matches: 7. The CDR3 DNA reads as TGTGCCAGCAGCCCCCCTAGCGGGGGAACCACAGATACGCAGTATTTT. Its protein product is CASSPPSGGTTDTQYF.

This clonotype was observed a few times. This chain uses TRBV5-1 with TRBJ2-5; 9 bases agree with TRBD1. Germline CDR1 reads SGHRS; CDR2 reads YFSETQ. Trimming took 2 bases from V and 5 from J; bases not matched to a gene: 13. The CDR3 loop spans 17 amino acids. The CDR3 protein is CASSFGGTGFYEETQYF. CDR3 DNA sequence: TGCGCCAGCAGCTTTGGCGGGACAGGGTTTTATGAGGAGACCCAGTACTTC.

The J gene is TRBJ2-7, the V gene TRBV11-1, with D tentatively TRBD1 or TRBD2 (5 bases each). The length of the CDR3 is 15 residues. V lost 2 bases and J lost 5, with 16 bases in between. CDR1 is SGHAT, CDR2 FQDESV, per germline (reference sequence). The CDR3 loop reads CASSLMGPQTHEQYF. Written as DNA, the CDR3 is TGTGCCAGCAGCTTAATGGGACCCCAAACCCACGAGCAGTACTTC.

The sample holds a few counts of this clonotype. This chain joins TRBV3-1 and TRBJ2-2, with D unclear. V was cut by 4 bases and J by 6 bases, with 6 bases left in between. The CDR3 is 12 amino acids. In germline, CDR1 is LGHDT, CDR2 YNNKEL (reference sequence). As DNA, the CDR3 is TGTGCCAGCAGCCGGGCAGCCGGGGAGCTGTTTTTT. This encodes CASSRAAGELFF.